The rows below give T cell receptor beta chains drawn from one sample of a study of cytomegalovirus exposure and HLA in healthy donors. Produced via immunoSEQ multiplex PCR; TCRdb's table is partial and in-frame only. Recorded for this sample: over 20,000 clones. The sample taken for sequencing was PBMCs. The receptor set was obtained from a man aged 55 to 70 in good health and CMV-seropositive. CDR3s leave out the opening cysteine and the closing phenylalanine or tryptophan. D genes are given only for firm matches. Rows may omit the clone size; those that give it use once, few, many or a size class.

clone size	D gene	V gene	J gene	CDR3 protein
.	TRBD2	TRBV4-1	TRBJ2-3	ASSLVWEGLSTDTQY
.	.	TRBV7-9	TRBJ2-3	ASSPGWSTDTQY
.	.	TRBV19	TRBJ1-3	ASKPGTSGNTIY
.	TRBD1	TRBV6-6	TRBJ1-1	ASSRQGAGTEAF
.	TRBD1	TRBV4-1	TRBJ2-5	ASSLTGGRETQY
.	.	TRBV5-1	TRBJ2-1	ASSLGDSYNEQF
.	TRBD2	TRBV5-1	TRBJ2-3	ASSRTGGVGDTQY
.	.	TRBV18	TRBJ1-3	ASSPGYSGNTIY
.	.	TRBV7-6	TRBJ1-1	ASSPRGLEAF
.	.	TRBV5-1	TRBJ2-7	ASSSARGSSYEQY
.	.	TRBV6-4	TRBJ2-2	ASSDSWDSGELF
.	.	TRBV10-1	TRBJ1-4	ASSDRTDNEKLF
.	.	TRBV7-9	TRBJ2-5	ASSSGGDRGTQY
.	.	TRBV5-1	TRBJ2-7	ASSLAQLGDEQY
.	TRBD1	TRBV4-1	TRBJ2-2	ASSRHRGDGGELF
.	TRBD2	TRBV6-1	TRBJ2-1	ASQGLALSYNEQF
.	.	TRBV5-1	TRBJ1-6	ASSLDSSGGPPLH
.	.	TRBV7-9	TRBJ1-1	ASKYSGDTEAF
.	.	TRBV7-9	TRBJ2-7	ASRIRGSHYEQY
.	.	TRBV7-9	TRBJ1-1	ASRLGGNTEAF
.	.	TRBV5-1	TRBJ2-3	PRGTDTQY
.	.	TRBV4-1	TRBJ1-5	ASGNRVGNQPQH
.	.	TRBV6-8	TRBJ2-5	ASSTARDYPRKTQY
.	.	TRBV5-1	TRBJ2-7	ASSRTPTNAYEQY
.	.	TRBV19	TRBJ2-1	ASRDQGLGGAGEQF
.	TRBD1	TRBV5-1	TRBJ1-5	ASNSGTGDSNQPQH
.	.	TRBV7-9	TRBJ2-6	ASSRGSSGANVLT
.	.	TRBV18	TRBJ1-4	ASSPGGNEKLF
.	.	TRBV19	TRBJ1-5	ASSIGRGGQPQH
.	TRBD1	TRBV18	TRBJ1-2	ASSPGGQGTSGYT
.	.	TRBV6-5	TRBJ2-3	ASRSAGQRTDTQY
.	.	TRBV4-2	TRBJ2-5	ASSQVSAGGETQY
.	.	TRBV20-1	TRBJ2-7	SASSRDEQY
.	.	TRBV30	TRBJ2-5	ASSRTSYQETQY
.	.	TRBV19	TRBJ2-7	ASSMTLDAEQY
.	.	TRBV25-1	TRBJ2-5	ASSESGNQETQY
.	.	TRBV4-1	TRBJ1-4	ASSQVATRIGEKLF
.	TRBD1	TRBV4-2	TRBJ1-5	ASSQTGVSNQPQH
.	.	TRBV6-5	TRBJ2-5	ASSYGEYYQETQY
.	TRBD2	TRBV15	TRBJ2-5	ATSRDPSGEETQY
.	TRBD1	TRBV7-9	TRBJ2-7	ASSLMQGAYEQY
.	.	TRBV5-1	TRBJ1-1	ASSLGLLTPGTEAF
.	.	TRBV2	TRBJ1-3	ASSGGLGNTIY
.	.	TRBV5-1	TRBJ2-1	ASSLLAGNHNEQF
.	TRBD2	TRBV19	TRBJ2-3	ASSTPRTSGRARDTQY
.	TRBD1	TRBV19	TRBJ2-5	ASSSRRQTGVQETQY
.	.	TRBV5-4	TRBJ1-2	ASSPDRNYGYT
.	.	TRBV4-1	TRBJ2-1	ASSQDLYEQF
.	TRBD1	TRBV30	TRBJ1-2	AFSGGQGLRPPL
medium-sized	TRBD2	TRBV7-9	TRBJ2-1	ASSPLLRTSGTDKNEQF
.	TRBD2	TRBV9	TRBJ2-1	ASSIGLAGVYEQF
.	.	TRBV5-1	TRBJ1-2	ASSVGENYGYT
.	TRBD1	TRBV6-5	TRBJ1-2	ASSRGQSTSYT
.	.	TRBV5-1	TRBJ1-3	ASSLTYSGNTIY
.	TRBD2	TRBV5-1	TRBJ2-2	ASSLLAATGELF
.	.	TRBV19	TRBJ2-7	ASSLGGSGGEQY
.	TRBD2	TRBV7-6	TRBJ2-1	ASSFGAGGYNEQF
.	.	TRBV5-6	TRBJ2-7	ASSLGSGSYEQY